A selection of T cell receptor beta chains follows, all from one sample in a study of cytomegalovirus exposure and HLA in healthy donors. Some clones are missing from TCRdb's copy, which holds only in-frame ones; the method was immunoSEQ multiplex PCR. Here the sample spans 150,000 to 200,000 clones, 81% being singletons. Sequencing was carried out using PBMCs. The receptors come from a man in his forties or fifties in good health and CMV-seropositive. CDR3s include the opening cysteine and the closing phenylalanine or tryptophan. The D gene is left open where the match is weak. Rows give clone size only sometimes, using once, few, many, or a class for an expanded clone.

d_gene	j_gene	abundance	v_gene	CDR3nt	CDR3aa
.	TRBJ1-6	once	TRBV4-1	TGCGCCAGCAGCCAAGATTCTGGCAGACTAGGGTCACCCCTCCACTTT	CASSQDSGRLGSPLHF
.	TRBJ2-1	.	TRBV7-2	TGTGCCAGCAGCCTAAACAGATACCATGAGCAGTTCTTC	CASSLNRYHEQFF
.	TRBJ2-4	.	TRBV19	TGTGCCAGTAGTATCGGAGGGGACCAAAACATTCAGTACTTC	CASSIGGDQNIQYF
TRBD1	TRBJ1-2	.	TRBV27	TGTGCCAGCACTTCAAACCGGGACAGGGAAAACTATGGCTACACCTTC	CASTSNRDRENYGYTF
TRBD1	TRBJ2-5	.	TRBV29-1	TGCAGCGTACACAGGGGAGAAGAGACCCAGTACTTC	CSVHRGEETQYF
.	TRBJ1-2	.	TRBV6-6	TGTGCCAGCTCCCTCGGGAACCCAGCTAACTATGGCTACACCTTC	CASSLGNPANYGYTF
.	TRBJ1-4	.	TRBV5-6	TGTGCCAGCAGCTTGTGGCAGGGATATGAAAAACTGTTTTTT	CASSLWQGYEKLFF
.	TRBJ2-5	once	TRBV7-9	TGTGCTAGTCAAGATCAAGAGACCCAGTACTTC	CASQDQETQYF
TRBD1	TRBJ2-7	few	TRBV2	TGTGCCAGCAGTGAAGGAGACAGGGGACCCTACGAGCAGTACTTC	CASSEGDRGPYEQYF
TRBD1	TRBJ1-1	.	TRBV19	TGTGCCAGCAGAATTCAGGGGGGTGAAGCTTTCTTT	CASRIQGGEAFF